Listed below are T cell receptor beta chains from one sample, sequenced in a study of monozygotic twins with inflammatory bowel disease. Using the 5' RACE reads, TCRdb records one entry per CDR3 protein without DNA. The repertoire table contains about 330,000 distinct CDR3 sequences. The specimen was blood. The receptors were gathered from a human donor with ulcerative colitis or Crohn's disease, or a healthy co-twin of an affected twin (not recorded which). The CDR3 runs from the conserved cysteine through the conserved F or W.

V gene,J gene,CDR3 length,CDR3 protein
TRBV6-5,TRBJ2-7,15,CASSYKRQGGYEQYF
TRBV10-3,TRBJ1-1,16,CAIGLVPLRMGTEAFF
TRBV10-2,TRBJ1-1,15,CASISTGGIDTEAFF
TRBV20-1,TRBJ2-3,13,CSALGQVKDTQYF
TRBV15,TRBJ2-2,15,CATSREGARTGELFF
TRBV6-2/TRBV6-3,TRBJ2-3,15,CASSWGQPSTDTQYF
TRBV12-3/TRBV12-4,TRBJ2-5,15,CASSFSGSARETQYF
TRBV12-3/TRBV12-4,TRBJ2-2,15,CASRLDFRYAGEPFF
TRBV7-2,TRBJ2-5,13,CASSARREETQYF
TRBV29-1,TRBJ2-1,11,CSVQGIGEQFF
TRBV7-3,TRBJ2-1,15,CASSARAGEFNEQFF
TRBV7-9,TRBJ2-3,15,CASSPGASAADTQYF
TRBV2,TRBJ1-1,13,CASSPAGNPEAFF
TRBV6-5,TRBJ1-3,16,CASSYSEDLSGNTIYF
TRBV3-1,TRBJ2-3,15,CASSQPSGITDTQYF
TRBV29-1,TRBJ2-5,13,CSGGGHLGETQYF
TRBV5-1,TRBJ2-3,15,CASSFRREFADTQYF
TRBV29-1,TRBJ2-1,15,CSVDRGDSLYNEQFF
TRBV24-1,TRBJ2-2,11,CATSLSGELFF
TRBV5-1,TRBJ2-7,13,CASSPGRTYEQYF
TRBV19,TRBJ2-7,14,CASSKTATSYEQYF
TRBV29-1,TRBJ2-1,15,CSVELAGGPRSEQFF
TRBV6-2/TRBV6-3,TRBJ2-7,20,CASSYSKRVNKDRLRYEQYF
TRBV7-9,TRBJ2-1,16,CASSLALWTSGIEQFF
TRBV24-1,TRBJ2-5,12,CATSDSGTTQYF
TRBV7-9,TRBJ1-5,15,CASSLGWGDGQPQHF
TRBV6-1,TRBJ1-3,16,CASSETDFRSGNTIYF
TRBV20-1,TRBJ2-2,11,CSAAITGELFF
TRBV9,TRBJ2-1,15,CASSVAGTVYNEQFF
TRBV5-5,TRBJ1-1,16,CASSYFLGQPNTEAFF
TRBV6-2/TRBV6-3,TRBJ2-7,13,CASSIAGKYEQYF
TRBV4-1,TRBJ2-7,17,CASSRGTSGPSSYEQYF
TRBV9,TRBJ2-2,16,CASSEVGTANTGELFF
TRBV12-3/TRBV12-4,TRBJ2-1,14,CASSLRPGWNEQFF
TRBV6-1,TRBJ2-3,15,CASSDLAGGHDTQYF
TRBV20-1,TRBJ2-3,13,CSARVPGTDTQYF
TRBV19,TRBJ2-2,13,CASSYTGSGELFF
TRBV20-1,TRBJ2-5,11,CSAKRGATQYF
TRBV11-2,TRBJ1-1,13,CASSFHTNTEAFF
TRBV6-1,TRBJ2-2,15,CATGTSGGNTGELFF
TRBV6-1,TRBJ1-1,13,CASSEAGLTEAFF
TRBV6-5,TRBJ1-1,12,CASSGTATEAFF